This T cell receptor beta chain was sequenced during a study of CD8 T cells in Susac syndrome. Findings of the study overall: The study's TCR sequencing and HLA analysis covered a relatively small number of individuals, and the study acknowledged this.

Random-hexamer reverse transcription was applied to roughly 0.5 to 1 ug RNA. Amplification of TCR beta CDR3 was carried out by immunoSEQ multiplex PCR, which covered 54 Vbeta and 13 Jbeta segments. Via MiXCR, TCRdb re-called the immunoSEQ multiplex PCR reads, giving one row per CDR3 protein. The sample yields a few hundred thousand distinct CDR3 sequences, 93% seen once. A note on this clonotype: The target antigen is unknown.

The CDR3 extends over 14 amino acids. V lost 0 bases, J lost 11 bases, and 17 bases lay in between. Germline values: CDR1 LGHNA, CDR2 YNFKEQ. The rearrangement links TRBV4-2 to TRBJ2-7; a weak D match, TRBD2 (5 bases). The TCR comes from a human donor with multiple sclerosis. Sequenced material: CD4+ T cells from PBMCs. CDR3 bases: TGTGCCAGCAGCCAAGATCGGGGAACTCCGGGGAAGTACTTC. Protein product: CASSQDRGTPGKYF.